A selection of T cell receptor beta chains follows, all from one sample in a study of blood T cell repertoires in COVID-19. The data were produced by immunoSEQ multiplex PCR, yet TCRdb's version contains in-frame clones alone and is incomplete. The repertoire holds 150,000 or so clones, with over 60% as singletons. Sequencing used peripheral blood. All receptors come from a woman in her forties or fifties with active or convalescent COVID-19. CDR3s include the opening cysteine and the closing phenylalanine or tryptophan. A D gene is named only where the DNA matches it firmly. Where a row states a size, it is once, few, many or the class of an expanded clone; other rows omit it.

cdr3_nt: TGTGCCAGCAGGCTTCAGGGGGCTGAGGGCTACACCTTC
cdr3_aa: CASRLQGAEGYTF
j_call: TRBJ1-2
v_call: TRBV27
cdr3_length: 13
clone_size: .
d_call: TRBD1

cdr3_nt: TGTGCCAGCAGGAAACAGGTCAATCAGCCCCAGCATTTT
cdr3_aa: CASRKQVNQPQHF
j_call: TRBJ1-5
v_call: TRBV12-3/TRBV12-4
cdr3_length: 13
clone_size: .
d_call: .

cdr3_nt: TGTGCCAGCAGTCCCGGGACAGCCACTGAAGCTTTCTTT
cdr3_aa: CASSPGTATEAFF
j_call: TRBJ1-1
v_call: TRBV28
cdr3_length: 13
clone_size: .
d_call: TRBD1

cdr3_nt: TGTGCCAGCAGCGGGGACAGGGGAGAGACCCAGTACTTC
cdr3_aa: CASSGDRGETQYF
j_call: TRBJ2-5
v_call: TRBV6-5
cdr3_length: 13
clone_size: once
d_call: TRBD1

cdr3_nt: TGTGCCAGCAGCCAGCAACAGGGGTATCTGCATGGCTACACCTTC
cdr3_aa: CASSQQQGYLHGYTF
j_call: TRBJ1-2
v_call: TRBV3-1/TRBV3-2
cdr3_length: 15
clone_size: .
d_call: TRBD1

cdr3_nt: TGCGCCAGCAGTCAATCGGATGGGGCCGACACAGATACGCAGTATTTT
cdr3_aa: CASSQSDGADTDTQYF
j_call: TRBJ2-3
v_call: TRBV23-1
cdr3_length: 16
clone_size: .
d_call: .

cdr3_nt: TGTGCCAGCAGCGTGGGACTAGCGGGCGGGGAGCTGTTTTTT
cdr3_aa: CASSVGLAGGELFF
j_call: TRBJ2-2
v_call: TRBV7-2
cdr3_length: 14
clone_size: .
d_call: TRBD2

cdr3_nt: TGCGCCAGCCGTTCGACGGCGGTAGGGAACACTGAAGCTTTCTTT
cdr3_aa: CASRSTAVGNTEAFF
j_call: TRBJ1-1
v_call: TRBV5-1
cdr3_length: 15
clone_size: few
d_call: .

cdr3_nt: TGCGCCAGCAGCCAAGTTTCCTTAGCGCCCTATGGCTACACCTTC
cdr3_aa: CASSQVSLAPYGYTF
j_call: TRBJ1-2
v_call: TRBV4-3
cdr3_length: 15
clone_size: .
d_call: .

cdr3_nt: TGTGCCAGCAGCTTAGTTCGGTCACAAGAGACCCAGTACTTC
cdr3_aa: CASSLVRSQETQYF
j_call: TRBJ2-5
v_call: TRBV11-2
cdr3_length: 14
clone_size: .
d_call: .

cdr3_nt: TGTGCCAGCAGAGGCGGAAGCTCCTACGAGCAGTACTTC
cdr3_aa: CASRGGSSYEQYF
j_call: TRBJ2-7
v_call: TRBV2
cdr3_length: 13
clone_size: .
d_call: .

cdr3_nt: TGTGCCAGCAGTCGTGCCCGGGACTTCCAAGAGACCCAGTACTTC
cdr3_aa: CASSRARDFQETQYF
j_call: TRBJ2-5
v_call: TRBV7-2
cdr3_length: 15
clone_size: .
d_call: .

cdr3_nt: TGTGCCAGCAGGGCACAGGGTGCGCAGCCCCAGCATTTT
cdr3_aa: CASRAQGAQPQHF
j_call: TRBJ1-5
v_call: TRBV12-3/TRBV12-4
cdr3_length: 13
clone_size: .
d_call: .

cdr3_nt: TGTGCCAGCAGCCAAGATACTAGCGGGGTCGCCGAGCAGTTCTTC
cdr3_aa: CASSQDTSGVAEQFF
j_call: TRBJ2-1
v_call: TRBV3-1/TRBV3-2
cdr3_length: 15
clone_size: .
d_call: TRBD2

cdr3_nt: TGCGCCAGCAGTCACACTTATCTCCATCATGGGGGGTTTAACACTGAAGCTTTCTTT
cdr3_aa: CASSHTYLHHGGFNTEAFF
j_call: TRBJ1-1
v_call: TRBV23-1
cdr3_length: 19
clone_size: few
d_call: .

cdr3_nt: TGTGCCAGCAGTGAAGCTGGGCGGAACACCGGGGAGCTGTTTTTT
cdr3_aa: CASSEAGRNTGELFF
j_call: TRBJ2-2
v_call: TRBV2
cdr3_length: 15
clone_size: .
d_call: .

cdr3_nt: TGTGCCAGCAGTGAATATAAACAGGGGTATGAAGCTTTCTTT
cdr3_aa: CASSEYKQGYEAFF
j_call: TRBJ1-1
v_call: TRBV25-1
cdr3_length: 14
clone_size: .
d_call: TRBD1